The 3 T cell receptor beta chains reported below all come from one sample, sequenced in a study of blood T cell repertoires in COVID-19. Produced via immunoSEQ multiplex PCR; TCRdb's table is partial and in-frame only. This sample has nearly 400,000 clones, with nearly 90% found just once. Sequencing was done on a sample of PBMCs or T cells enriched from blood (not recorded which). The origin of the receptors is a woman in her thirties who had recovered from COVID-19.

This clone turned up a few times. The genes are TRBV5-1 and TRBJ1-4, with TRBD1 matching over 8 bases. The ends lost 5 bases at V and 8 bases at J; junction bases unmatched: 8. The CDR3 runs to 14 residues. Germline assignment: CDR1 SGHRS and CDR2 YFSETQ. CDR3 residues: CASRPTGAEEKLFF. CDR3 nucleotide sequence: TGCGCCAGCAGACCGACAGGGGCTGAAGAAAAACTGTTTTTT.

V and J are TRBV12-3 or TRBV12-4 and TRBJ2-1, with D perhaps matching TRBD1 (6 bases). V was cut by 3 bases and J by 10 bases, with 10 bases left in between. The CDR3 consists of 12 residues. CDR3 coding DNA: TGTGCCAGCAGTTTTGGGGGCCCGGAGCAGTTCTTC. Residues: CASSFGGPEQFF.

V gene TRBV5-6 combines with J gene TRBJ1-4, with D maybe TRBD1 (5 bases). V shed 7 bases and J shed 0 bases, with 16 bases lying between them. The CDR3 extends over 16 amino acids. Germline V gives CDR1 SGHDT, CDR2 YYEEEE. The CDR3 sequence: CASSSRVLATNEKLFF. The CDR3, as DNA: TGTGCCAGCTCCTCCAGGGTTCTGGCAACTAATGAAAAACTGTTTTTT. Based on the CDR3 plus reference TRBV5-6 and TRBJ1-4, the full variable domain is DAGVTQSPTHLIKTRGQQVTLRCSPKSGHDTVSWYQQALGQGPQFIFQYYEEEERQRGNFPDRFSGHQFPNYSSELNVNALLLGDSALYLCASSSRVLATNEKLFFGSGTQLSVL.